This TCR beta chain stems from a study of shared clonotypes between healthy human individuals. The V gene's germline CDR1 is SGHNT and CDR2 YYREEE (reference sequence). This CDR3 comprises 16 residues. Trimming stripped 3 bases from V and 2 bases from J, with 16 bases between. Assay used: immunoSEQ multiplex PCR; TCRdb lists only in-frame clones, some missing. The data hold some 2,500,000 clones, with 93% observed a single time. The chain employs TRBV5-4 and TRBJ2-3; D gene uncertain. The source is a man between 18 and 35 years old in good health. Some clones in this sample may be carry-over from other donors' samples. Sequencing was performed on naive CD4+ T cells from PBMCs. Subset reported: CD45RA+ positively selected. CDR3 residues: CASSSSVGSSTDTQYF. DNA of the CDR3: TGTGCCAGCAGCTCATCTGTCGGCTCATCCACAGATACGCAGTATTTT. Supplemented by reference TRBV5-4 and TRBJ2-3, the full variable domain reads ETGVTQSPTHLIKTRGQQVTLRCSSQSGHNTVSWYQQALGQGPQFIFQYYREEENGRGNFPPRFSGLQFPNYSSELNVNALELDDSALYLCASSSSVGSSTDTQYFGPGTRLTVL.